Presented here are 12 T cell receptor beta chains from one specimen sequenced in a study of cytomegalovirus exposure and HLA in healthy donors. This table comes from immunoSEQ multiplex PCR, and its TCRdb copy is limited to in-frame clones, with some not included. The data contain roughly 150,000 clones, roughly nine tenths of them singletons. Material for sequencing was PBMCs. The receptor set was obtained from a woman aged 18-35 years in good health and CMV-seropositive.

The chain has TRBV6-5 and TRBJ2-2; D uncertain. The CDR3 is 15 residues long. Trimming cost V 5 bases and J 1 base, with 11 bases left between them. Germline assignment: CDR1 MNHEY and CDR2 SVGAGI. The CDR3, as DNA: TGTGCCAGCAGTGACTGGGCTATGAACACCGGGGAGCTGTTTTTT. Translating it yields CASSDWAMNTGELFF.

The chain combines TRBV7-6 with TRBJ2-1; 8 positions agree with TRBD2. This CDR3 spans 12 amino acids. Germline lookup yields CDR1 SGHVS and CDR2 FNYEAQ. V gave up 5 bases and J gave up 12 bases; unmatched junction bases: 6. The CDR3: CASSLGAGGQFF. CDR3 bases: TGTGCCAGCAGCCTAGGCGCGGGAGGGCAGTTCTTC.

The chain employs TRBV7-9 and TRBJ2-5, with D unresolved. CDR1 is SEHNR and CDR2 is FQNEAQ in the germline V gene (reference sequence). V was clipped by 2 bases and J by 5 bases, with 9 bases between them. The CDR3 totals 13 residues. The CDR3 is CASSLNNRETQYF. DNA of the CDR3: TGTGCCAGCAGCTTAAATAACCGGGAGACCCAGTACTTC.

The chain carries TRBV25-1 and TRBJ2-7; a weak D match, TRBD2 (5 bases). Germline loops: CDR1 MGHDK, CDR2 SYGVNS. Trimming stripped 5 bases from V and 3 bases from J, with 14 bases between. The CDR3 extends over 14 amino acids. The CDR3 coding sequence is TGTGCCAGCAGTCTACGGGGTATTAGCTACGAGCAGTACTTC. Protein product: CASSLRGISYEQYF.

In this sample, this clone turned up a few times. The chain employs TRBV10-3 and TRBJ2-3; TRBD2 aligns across 13 bases. Germline CDR1 is ENHRY and CDR2 is SYGVKD. V shed 7 bases and J 0 bases; nucleotides not matched to a gene: 10. This CDR3 is built from 18 residues. The DNA for the CDR3 is TGTGCCATCAATGAACCGGGACTAGCGGGACCCAGCACAGATACGCAGTATTTT. Translation gives CAINEPGLAGPSTDTQYF.

V is TRBV5-4 and J is TRBJ1-2, with D maybe TRBD1 (6 bases). Trimming took off 2 bases at V and 8 bases at J, with 10 bases between the two ends. This CDR3 region has 12 residues. Germline V CDR1 and CDR2: SGHNT, YYREEE (reference sequence). The CDR3 here is CASSLQGGGYTF. The CDR3, as DNA: TGTGCCAGCAGCTTACAGGGCGGAGGCTACACCTTC.

The chain combines TRBV5-1 with TRBJ2-7; D is undetermined. Deletions cut 0 bases from V and 1 base from J, with 5 bases between. The CDR3 contains 13 residues. Germline V gene lookup returns CDR1 SGHRS and CDR2 YFSETQ. CDR3 DNA sequence: TGCGCCAGCAGCTTGGTTCGTTCCTACGAGCAGTACTTC. It codes for CASSLVRSYEQYF.

The chain combines TRBV6-1 with TRBJ1-2, with 7 bases lining up with TRBD1. J lost 2 bases, V lost 5 bases, and 8 bases had no gene match. The germline gives CDR1 MNHNS, CDR2 SASEGT. The CDR3 loop spans 15 amino acids. The CDR3 DNA reads as TGTGCCAGCAGTCCTCGACAGGGTCAAAACTATGGCTACACCTTC. Amino acid sequence: CASSPRQGQNYGYTF.

The J gene is TRBJ1-1, the V gene TRBV5-4; D might be TRBD1 (5 bases). The CDR3 length is 13 residues. The V end lost 0 bases, the J end lost 6 bases, and 9 bases lay between the germline ends. CDR1 and CDR2 (germline): SGHNT, YYREEE (reference sequence). The CDR3 sequence: CASSLGQLPEAFF. In DNA, the CDR3 is TGTGCCAGCAGCTTGGGACAGCTTCCTGAAGCTTTCTTT. Complete variable domain (other parts from reference TRBV5-4 and TRBJ1-1): ETGVTQSPTHLIKTRGQQVTLRCSSQSGHNTVSWYQQALGQGPQFIFQYYREEENGRGNFPPRFSGLQFPNYSSELNVNALELDDSALYLCASSLGQLPEAFFGQGTRLTVV.

The chain employs TRBV19 and TRBJ2-7; the match to TRBD2 covers 10 bases. Germline V gene data show CDR1 as LNHDA and CDR2 as SQIVND (reference sequence). This CDR3 region has 16 residues. The V segment lost 3 bases and the J segment 3 bases; nucleotides outside the gene matches: 8. The CDR3, as DNA: TGTGCCAGTAGTATCGGTCTAGCGGGAGAGGGCTACGAGCAGTACTTC. Encoded protein: CASSIGLAGEGYEQYF.

The chain uses TRBV18 and TRBJ1-3, with D possibly matching TRBD1 (5 bases). This CDR3 region has 16 residues. The germline V gene has CDR1 KGHSH and CDR2 LQKENI. Trimming took 3 bases from V and 1 from J, leaving 13 bases between them. The CDR3 region is CASSPSQGRSGNTIYF. The DNA of the CDR3 is TGTGCCAGCTCACCGTCCCAGGGAAGATCTGGAAACACCATATATTTT.

The rearrangement links TRBV6-5 to TRBJ1-1; possible D gene TRBD1, 5 bases. Per germline, CDR1 MNHEY and CDR2 SVGAGI. There are 15 residues in the CDR3. Trimming took 5 bases from V and 4 from J, leaving 17 bases between them. The CDR3 protein is CASSVTRVGATEAFF. CDR3 nucleotide sequence: TGTGCCAGCAGTGTTACCCGGGTTGGGGCCACTGAAGCTTTCTTT.